This T cell receptor (beta chain) derives from a study of type 1 and type 2 diabetes patients. Study results and caveats: Age and gender were not matched between study groups, possibly biasing interpretation. Some HECs seen only in T1D might also appear in more T2D or control samples.

Germline V gene sequence: CDR1 SGHRS, CDR2 YFSETQ. CDR3 size: 17 residues. With 0 bases clipped from V and 4 bases from J, the junction kept 10 bases outside the gene matches. Genomic DNA was the PCR template. Multiplex PCR with 30 forward and 13 reverse primers amplified the TCR beta CDR3. Via MiXCR, TCRdb re-called the multiplex PCR reads, giving one row per CDR3 protein. The table includes some 250,000 distinct CDR3 sequences, around 50% detected once. Comment on this clonotype: The antigen is undetermined.

All diabetic donors were classified as either type 1 or type 2 diabetes. The sample was peripheral blood mononuclear cells (PBMCs). The TCR sequence derives from a man younger than 35 with type 2 diabetes. The chain uses TRBV5-1 and TRBJ1-2, with TRBD1 identical over 9 bases. The CDR3 DNA follows: TGCGCCAGCAGCTTGGGCGCCGGGACAGGGAATGGCTATGGCTACACCTTC. Protein product: CASSLGAGTGNGYGYTF. Drawing the rest from reference TRBV5-1 and TRBJ1-2, the complete variable domain is KAGVTQTPRYLIKTRGQQVTLSCSPISGHRSVSWYQQTPGQGLQFLFEYFSETQRNKGNFPGRFSGRQFSNSRSEMNVSTLELGDSALYLCASSLGAGTGNGYGYTFGSGTRLTVV.